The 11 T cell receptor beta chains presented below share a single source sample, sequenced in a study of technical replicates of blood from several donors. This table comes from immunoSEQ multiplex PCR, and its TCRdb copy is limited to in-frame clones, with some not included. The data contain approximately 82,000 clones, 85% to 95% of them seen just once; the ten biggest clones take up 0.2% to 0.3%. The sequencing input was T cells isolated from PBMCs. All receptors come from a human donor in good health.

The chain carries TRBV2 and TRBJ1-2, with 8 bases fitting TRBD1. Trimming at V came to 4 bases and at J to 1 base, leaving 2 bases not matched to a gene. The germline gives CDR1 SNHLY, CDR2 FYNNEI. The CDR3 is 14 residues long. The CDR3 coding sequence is TGTGCCAGCAGTGGGACAGGGAGTAACTATGGCTACACCTTC. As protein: CASSGTGSNYGYTF.

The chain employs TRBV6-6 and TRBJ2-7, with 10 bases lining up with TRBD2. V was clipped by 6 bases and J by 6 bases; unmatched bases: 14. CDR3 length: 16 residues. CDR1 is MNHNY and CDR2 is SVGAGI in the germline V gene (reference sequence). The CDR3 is CASSNSPGTSDREQYF. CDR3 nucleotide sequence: TGTGCCAGCAGCAACTCTCCCGGGACTAGCGACCGCGAGCAGTACTTC.

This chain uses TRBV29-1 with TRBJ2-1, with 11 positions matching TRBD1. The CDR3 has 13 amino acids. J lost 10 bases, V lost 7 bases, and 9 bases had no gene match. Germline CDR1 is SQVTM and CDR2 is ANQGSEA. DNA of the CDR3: TGCAGCGGGCAGGACAGGGGGCTCGACGAGCAGTTCTTC. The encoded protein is CSGQDRGLDEQFF.

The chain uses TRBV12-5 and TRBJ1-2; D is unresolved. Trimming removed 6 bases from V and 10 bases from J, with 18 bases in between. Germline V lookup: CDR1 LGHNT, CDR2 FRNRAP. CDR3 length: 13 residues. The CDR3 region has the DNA TGTGCTAGTGGCCCGCGCTTTGGGAGCGTCTACACCTTC. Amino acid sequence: CASGPRFGSVYTF.

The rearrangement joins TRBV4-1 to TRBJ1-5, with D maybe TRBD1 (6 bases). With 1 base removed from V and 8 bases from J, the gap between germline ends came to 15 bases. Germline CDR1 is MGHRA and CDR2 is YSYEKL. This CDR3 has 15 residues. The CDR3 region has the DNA TGCGCCAGCAGCCAAGGCGGACAGTCGGCGGAGCCCCAGCATTTT. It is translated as CASSQGGQSAEPQHF.

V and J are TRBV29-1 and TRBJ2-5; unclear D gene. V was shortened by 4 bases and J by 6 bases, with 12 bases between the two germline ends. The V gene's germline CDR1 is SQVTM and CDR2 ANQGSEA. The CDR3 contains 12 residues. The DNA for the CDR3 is TGCAGCGTTGCCACTCCAACCAAGACCCAGTACTTC. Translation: CSVATPTKTQYF.

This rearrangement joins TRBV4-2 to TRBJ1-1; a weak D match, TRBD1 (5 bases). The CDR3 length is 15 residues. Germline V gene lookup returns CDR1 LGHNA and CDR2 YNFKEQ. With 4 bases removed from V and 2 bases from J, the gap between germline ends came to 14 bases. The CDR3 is CASSRQGRANTEAFF. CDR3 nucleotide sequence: TGTGCCAGCAGCCGCCAGGGCAGGGCAAACACTGAAGCTTTCTTT.

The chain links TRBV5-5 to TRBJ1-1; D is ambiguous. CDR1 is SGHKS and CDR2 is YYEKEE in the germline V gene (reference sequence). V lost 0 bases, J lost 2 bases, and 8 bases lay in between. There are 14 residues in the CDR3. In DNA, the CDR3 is TGTGCCAGCAGCTTGGTACCGGGAAACACTGAAGCTTTCTTT. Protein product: CASSLVPGNTEAFF.

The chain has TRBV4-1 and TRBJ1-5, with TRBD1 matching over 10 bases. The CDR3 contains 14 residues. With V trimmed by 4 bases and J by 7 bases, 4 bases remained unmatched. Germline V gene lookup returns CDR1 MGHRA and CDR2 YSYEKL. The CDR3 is CASSPRDRGQPQHF. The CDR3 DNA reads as TGCGCCAGCAGCCCCAGGGACAGGGGCCAGCCCCAGCATTTT.

The CDR3 DNA is TGTGCCAGCAGCGGATTACAGGGGGCCCACAAAAATTACAATGAGCAGTTCTTC. This sequence encodes CASSGLQGAHKNYNEQFF. The gene calls are TRBV2 and TRBJ2-1; the match to TRBD1 covers 9 bases. This CDR3 is built from 18 residues. Germline V CDR1 and CDR2: SNHLY, FYNNEI. Trimming at V came to 6 bases and at J to 4 bases, leaving 16 bases not matched to a gene.

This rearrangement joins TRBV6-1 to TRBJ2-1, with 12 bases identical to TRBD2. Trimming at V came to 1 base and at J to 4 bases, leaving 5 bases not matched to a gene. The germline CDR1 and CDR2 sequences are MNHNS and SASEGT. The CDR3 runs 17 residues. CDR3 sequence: CASSEGGGLAGYNEQFF. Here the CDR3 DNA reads TGTGCCAGCAGTGAAGGGGGGGGACTAGCGGGTTACAATGAGCAGTTCTTC.